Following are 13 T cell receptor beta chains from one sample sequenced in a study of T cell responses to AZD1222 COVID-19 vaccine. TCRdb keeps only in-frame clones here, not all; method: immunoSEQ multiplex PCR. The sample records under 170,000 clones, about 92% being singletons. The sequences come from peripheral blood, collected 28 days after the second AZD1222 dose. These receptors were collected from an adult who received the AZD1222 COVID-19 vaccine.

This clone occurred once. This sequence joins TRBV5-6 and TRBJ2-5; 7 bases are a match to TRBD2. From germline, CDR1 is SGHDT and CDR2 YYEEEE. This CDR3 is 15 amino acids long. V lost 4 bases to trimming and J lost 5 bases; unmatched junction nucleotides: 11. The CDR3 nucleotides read TGTGCCAGCAGCCCTAGGGGCGGGAGAGCCGAGACCCAGTACTTC. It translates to CASSPRGGRAETQYF.

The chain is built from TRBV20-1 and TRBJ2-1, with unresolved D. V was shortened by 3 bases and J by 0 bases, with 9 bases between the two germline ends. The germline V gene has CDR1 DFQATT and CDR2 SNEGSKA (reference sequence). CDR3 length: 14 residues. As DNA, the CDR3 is TGCAGTGCTAGTGCCGGCGCCTCCTACAATGAGCAGTTCTTC. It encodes CSASAGASYNEQFF.

CDR3 protein: CASSLDSSANTGELFF. The CDR3 coding sequence is TGTGCCAGCAGTTTAGATAGCAGCGCGAACACCGGGGAGCTGTTTTTT. The chain recombines TRBV28 with TRBJ2-2; no firm D call. Germline lookup yields CDR1 MDHEN and CDR2 SYDVKM. V dropped 2 bases and J dropped 0 bases, with 10 bases sitting between them. This CDR3 has 16 amino acids.

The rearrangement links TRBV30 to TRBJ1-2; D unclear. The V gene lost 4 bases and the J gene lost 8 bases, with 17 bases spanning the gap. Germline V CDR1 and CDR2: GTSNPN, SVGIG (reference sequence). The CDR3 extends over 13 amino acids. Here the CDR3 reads CAWTLAWAWGYTF. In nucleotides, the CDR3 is TGTGCCTGGACCCTCGCTTGGGCTTGGGGCTACACCTTC.

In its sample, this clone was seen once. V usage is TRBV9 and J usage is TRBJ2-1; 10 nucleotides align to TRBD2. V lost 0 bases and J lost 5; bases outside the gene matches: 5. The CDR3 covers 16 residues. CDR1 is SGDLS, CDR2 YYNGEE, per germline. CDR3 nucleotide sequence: TGTGCCAGCAGCGTAGTATGGACTAGCGGAAACAATGAGCAGTTCTTC. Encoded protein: CASSVVWTSGNNEQFF.

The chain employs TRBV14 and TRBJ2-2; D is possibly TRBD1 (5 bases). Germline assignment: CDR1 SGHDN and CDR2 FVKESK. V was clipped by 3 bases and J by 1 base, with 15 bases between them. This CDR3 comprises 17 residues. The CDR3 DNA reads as TGTGCCAGCAGCCAGACCGTGACAGACTGGAACACCGGGGAGCTGTTTTTT. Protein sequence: CASSQTVTDWNTGELFF.

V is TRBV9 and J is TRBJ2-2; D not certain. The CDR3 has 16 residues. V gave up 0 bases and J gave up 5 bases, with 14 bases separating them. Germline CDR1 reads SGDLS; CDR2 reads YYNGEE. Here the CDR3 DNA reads TGTGCCAGCAGCGTAGTGGGGTCCCCATATACCGGGGAGCTGTTTTTT. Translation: CASSVVGSPYTGELFF.

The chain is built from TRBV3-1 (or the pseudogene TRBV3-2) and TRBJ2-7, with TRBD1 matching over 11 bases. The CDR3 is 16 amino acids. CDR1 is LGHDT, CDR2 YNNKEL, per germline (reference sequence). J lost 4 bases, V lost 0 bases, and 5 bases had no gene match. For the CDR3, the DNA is TGTGCCAGCAGCCAAGAAACCGGACAGGGGGCTTACGAGCAGTACTTC. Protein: CASSQETGQGAYEQYF.

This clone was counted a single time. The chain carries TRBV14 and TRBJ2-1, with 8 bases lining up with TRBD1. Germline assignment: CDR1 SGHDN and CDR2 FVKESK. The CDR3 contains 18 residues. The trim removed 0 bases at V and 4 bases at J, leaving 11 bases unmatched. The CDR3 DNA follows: TGTGCCAGCAGCCAAGATGTGCGTTCCAGGGGGCTTTACAATGAGCAGTTCTTC. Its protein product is CASSQDVRSRGLYNEQFF.

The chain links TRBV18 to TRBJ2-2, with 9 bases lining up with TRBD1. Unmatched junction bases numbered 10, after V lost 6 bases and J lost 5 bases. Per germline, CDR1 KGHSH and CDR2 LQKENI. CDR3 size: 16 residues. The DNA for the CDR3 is TGTGCCAGCTCGCCAACCGGGACAGGGAATACCGGGGAGCTGTTTTTT. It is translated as CASSPTGTGNTGELFF.

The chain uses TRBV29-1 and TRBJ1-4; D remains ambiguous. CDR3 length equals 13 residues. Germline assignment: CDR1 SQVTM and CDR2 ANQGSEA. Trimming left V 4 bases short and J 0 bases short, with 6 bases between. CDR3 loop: CSVVTATNEKLFF. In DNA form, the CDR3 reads TGCAGCGTTGTAACTGCAACTAATGAAAAACTGTTTTTT. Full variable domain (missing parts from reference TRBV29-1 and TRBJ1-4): SAVISQKPSRDICQRGTSLTIQCQVDSQVTMMFWYRQQPGQSLTLIATANQGSEATYESGFVIDKFPISRPNLTFSTLTVSNMSPEDSSIYLCSVVTATNEKLFFGSGTQLSVL.

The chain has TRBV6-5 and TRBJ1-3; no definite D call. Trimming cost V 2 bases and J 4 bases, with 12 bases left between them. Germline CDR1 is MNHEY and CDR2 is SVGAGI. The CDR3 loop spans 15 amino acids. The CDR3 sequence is CASSYQPEYGNTIYF. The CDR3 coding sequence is TGTGCCAGCAGTTACCAACCCGAGTACGGAAACACCATATATTTT.

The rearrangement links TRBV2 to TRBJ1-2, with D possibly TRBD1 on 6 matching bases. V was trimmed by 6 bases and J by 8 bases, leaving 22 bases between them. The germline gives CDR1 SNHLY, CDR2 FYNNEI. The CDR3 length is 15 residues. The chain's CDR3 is CASSPRTVGNFGYTF. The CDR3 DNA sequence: TGTGCCAGCAGCCCCCGGACAGTCGGGAATTTCGGCTACACCTTC.